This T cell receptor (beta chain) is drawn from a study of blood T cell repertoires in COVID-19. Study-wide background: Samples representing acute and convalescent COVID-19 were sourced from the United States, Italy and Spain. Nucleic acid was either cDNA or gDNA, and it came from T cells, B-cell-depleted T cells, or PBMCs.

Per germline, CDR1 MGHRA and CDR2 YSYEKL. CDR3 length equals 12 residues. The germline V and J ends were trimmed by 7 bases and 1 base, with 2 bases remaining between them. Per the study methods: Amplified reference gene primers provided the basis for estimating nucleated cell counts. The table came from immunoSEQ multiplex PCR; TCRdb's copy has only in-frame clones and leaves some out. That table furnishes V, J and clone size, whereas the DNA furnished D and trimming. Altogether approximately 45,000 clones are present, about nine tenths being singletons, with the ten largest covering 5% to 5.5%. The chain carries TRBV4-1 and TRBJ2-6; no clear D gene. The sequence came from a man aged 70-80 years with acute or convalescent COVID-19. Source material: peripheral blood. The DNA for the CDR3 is TGCGCCAGCACGTCTGGGGCCAACGTCCTGACTTTC. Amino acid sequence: CASTSGANVLTF.